This TCR beta chain was captured by sequencing in a study of pediatric ulcerative colitis. Broader study findings: Blood-rectal clonal overlap within each person was significantly higher in ulcerative colitis patients than controls.

The CDR3 is 13 amino acids. V gave up 1 base and J gave up 4 bases, with 7 bases separating them. CDR1 and CDR2 (germline): SEHNR, FQNEAQ (reference sequence). Some clones are missing from TCRdb's copy, which holds only in-frame ones; the method was immunoSEQ multiplex PCR. Of 60,000 to 75,000 clones in the sample, about three quarters are singletons; the top ten hold around 4.9%. Concerning this clone: Antigen specificity is unknown.

The sequencing sample was made of blood. This TCR derives from a boy between 5 and 17 years old with moderate ulcerative colitis. This chain joins TRBV7-9 and TRBJ1-2; D gene ambiguous. The CDR3: CASSLESGYGYTF. CDR3 sequence (DNA): TGTGCCAGCAGCTTAGAGTCGGGCTATGGCTACACCTTC. Drawing the rest from reference TRBV7-9 and TRBJ1-2, the complete variable domain is DTGVSQNPRHKITKRGQNVTFRCDPISEHNRLYWYRQTLGQGPEFLTYFQNEAQLEKSRLLSDRFSAERPKGSFSTLEIQRTEQGDSAMYLCASSLESGYGYTFGSGTRLTVV.